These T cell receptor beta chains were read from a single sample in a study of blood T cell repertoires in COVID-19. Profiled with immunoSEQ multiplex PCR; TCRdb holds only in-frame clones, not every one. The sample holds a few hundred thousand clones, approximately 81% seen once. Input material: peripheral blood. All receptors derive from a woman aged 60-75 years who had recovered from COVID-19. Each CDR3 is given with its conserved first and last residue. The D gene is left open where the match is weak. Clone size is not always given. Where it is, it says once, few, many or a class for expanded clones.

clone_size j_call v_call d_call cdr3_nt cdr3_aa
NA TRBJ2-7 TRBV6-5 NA TGTGCCAGCAGTTACGGGCAGGGGCTCTACGAGCAGTACTTC CASSYGQGLYEQYF
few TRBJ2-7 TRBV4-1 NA TGCGCCAGCAGCCAAGGGCAGGGGGGCATCTCCTACGAGCAGTACTTC CASSQGQGGISYEQYF
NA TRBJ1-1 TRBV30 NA TGTGCCTGGAGACCGGGGGGCACTGAAGCTTTCTTT CAWRPGGTEAFF
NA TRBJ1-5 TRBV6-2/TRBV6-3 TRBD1 TGTGCCAGCAGTCCCGGGACAGGGGGCAATCAGCCCCAGCATTTT CASSPGTGGNQPQHF
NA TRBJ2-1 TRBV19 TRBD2 TGTGCCAGTAGTAGAACTAGCGGGGGGTACAATGAGCAGTTCTTC CASSRTSGGYNEQFF
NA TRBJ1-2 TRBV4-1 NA TGCGCCAGCAGCCAAGGTGGCCCCTATGGCTACACCTTC CASSQGGPYGYTF
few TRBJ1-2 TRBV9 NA TGTGCCAGCAGCGTAGTGTCCGGGTACGGTGGCTACACCTTC CASSVVSGYGGYTF
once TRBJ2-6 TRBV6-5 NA TGTGCCAGCGGCTTACAGGGTGCCGGGGCCAACGTCCTGACTTTC CASGLQGAGANVLTF
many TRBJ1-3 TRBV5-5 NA TGTGCCAGCAGCCGGCCCTATAGGGGCTCTGGAAACACCATATATTTT CASSRPYRGSGNTIYF
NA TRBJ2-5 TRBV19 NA TGTGCCAGTAGCTCTTTAAGGGCGGGCCTCGTTCAAGAGACCCAGTACTTC CASSSLRAGLVQETQYF
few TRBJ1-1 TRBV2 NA TGTGCCAGCAGTCAGGACTATGAGACTGAAGCTTTCTTT CASSQDYETEAFF
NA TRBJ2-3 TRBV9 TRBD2 TGTGCCAGCAGCGCAGCGGGACTAGTCACAGATACGCAGTATTTT CASSAAGLVTDTQYF
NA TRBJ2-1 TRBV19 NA TGTGCCAGTACCGGAGAGTCCTACAATGAGCAGTTCTTC CASTGESYNEQFF
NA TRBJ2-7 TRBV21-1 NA TGTGCCAGCAGCAAAGCGCTGACAGGGAGACTTGTCGAGCAGTACTTC CASSKALTGRLVEQYF
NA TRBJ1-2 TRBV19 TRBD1 TGTGCCAGTAGTTTGGACAGGTACTATGGCTACACCTTC CASSLDRYYGYTF
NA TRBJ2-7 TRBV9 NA TGTGCCAGCAGCAGACTCGGGGAGGCGCAGTACTTC CASSRLGEAQYF
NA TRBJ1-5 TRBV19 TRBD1 TGTGCCAGTCGCGCAGGGGGCCTCAGCAATCAGCCCCAGCATTTT CASRAGGLSNQPQHF
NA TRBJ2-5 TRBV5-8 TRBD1 TGTGCCAGCAGCGGAAGGACAGGTCAAGAGACCCAGTACTTC CASSGRTGQETQYF
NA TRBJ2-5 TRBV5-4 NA TGTGCCAGCAGCTTGGATCGCGGGGTGGAGACCCAGTACTTC CASSLDRGVETQYF
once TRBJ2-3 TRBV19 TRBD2 TGTGCCAGTAGTATACTAGCGGGGGGCAGCACAGATACGCAGTATTTT CASSILAGGSTDTQYF
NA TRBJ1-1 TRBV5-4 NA TGTGCCAGCAGCCGGGGGGGCAACACTGAAGCTTTCTTT CASSRGGNTEAFF
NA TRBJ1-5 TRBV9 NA TGTGCCAGCAGCGCCTCGGGGAGCAATCAGCCCCAGCATTTT CASSASGSNQPQHF
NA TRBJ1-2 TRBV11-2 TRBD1 TGTGCCAGCAGCCCAATCAGGGGGCGCGGAAATGGCTACACCTTC CASSPIRGRGNGYTF